Listed here are 8 T cell receptor beta chains from one sample, sequenced in a study of cytomegalovirus exposure and HLA in healthy donors listed by TCRdb under 2017. The library was obtained by the immunoSEQ multiplex PCR assay. For the multiplex PCR, a mixture combining 60 forward primers for TCR Vbeta segments and 13 reverse primers for TCR Jbeta segments was used. TCRdb re-hosts the immuneACCESS table, in-frame sequences only. Its copies lack some clones; in the studies checked, an unresolved V gene accounts for under half of them, and the cause for the rest is not known. The sample table holds roughly 130,000 clones, of which 74% were seen once. The ten biggest clones cover around 5.5% of the sample. The source material was PBMCs. The receptor set was obtained from a woman aged 45-59 years in good health and CMV-seropositive.

The rearrangement links TRBV6-6 to TRBJ1-5, with D perhaps matching TRBD1 (5 bases). The CDR3 is 15 residues long. V dropped 7 bases and J dropped 2 bases, with 15 bases sitting between them. From germline, CDR1 is MNHNY and CDR2 SVGAGI (reference sequence). The CDR3 sequence is CASTWGEVGNQPQHF. The CDR3 bases are TGTGCCAGCACCTGGGGGGAGGTTGGCAATCAGCCCCAGCATTTT.

This clone was counted once. The CDR3 sequence is CASTRSGGPDTQYF. The CDR3 region has the DNA TGTGCCAGCACCCGCTCGGGGGGTCCAGATACGCAGTATTTT. The chain recombines TRBV6-5 with TRBJ2-3, with TRBD2 matching 7 bases. Germline V gene lookup returns CDR1 MNHEY and CDR2 SVGAGI. There are 14 residues in the CDR3. Trimming removed 7 bases from V and 4 bases from J; junction bases left unmatched: 8.

This clone was seen only once. CDR3 nucleotide sequence: TGTGCCAGCTCACCCCGGACTTCCCTGAAAGAGACCCAGTACTTC. Amino acid sequence: CASSPRTSLKETQYF. The chain recombines TRBV18 with TRBJ2-5, with D possibly TRBD2 on 5 matching bases. CDR3 length: 15 residues. CDR1 is KGHSH, CDR2 LQKENI, per germline. V was clipped by 3 bases and J by 3 bases, with 14 bases between them.

The chain has TRBV5-4 and TRBJ1-2; D not certain. Trimming pared 0 bases from V and 4 bases from J, leaving 13 bases between. Germline loops: CDR1 SGHNT, CDR2 YYREEE (reference sequence). This CDR3 spans 15 amino acids. CDR3 region: CASSLASAPGYGYTF. DNA of the CDR3: TGTGCCAGCAGCTTGGCGTCAGCGCCGGGCTATGGCTACACCTTC.

The V call is TRBV5-5, the J call TRBJ1-4; TRBD1 matches at 9 bases. V trimming: 0 bases; J trimming: 13 bases; junction bases outside the gene matches: 4. The CDR3 covers 13 residues. Germline V lookup: CDR1 SGHKS, CDR2 YYEKEE (reference sequence). In nucleotides, the CDR3 is TGTGCCAGCAGCTTGGACCGACAGGGGGGACTGTTTTTT. Its protein product is CASSLDRQGGLFF.

Points on this clone: A read error may account for a junction end that differs from germline. The chain employs TRBV27 and TRBJ1-2, with D possibly TRBD1 on 5 matching bases. In germline, CDR1 is MNHEY, CDR2 SMNVEV (reference sequence). The CDR3 loop spans 17 amino acids. In DNA form, the CDR3 reads TGTGCCAGCAGTTTATCCGGCCCAGGGCGGGATTTCTATGGCGACACCTTC. Residues: CASSLSGPGRDFYGDTF.

The V gene is TRBV5-3, the J gene TRBJ2-5; D is undetermined. TRBV5-3 is recorded as an ORF, its role being uncertain. V was pared by 6 bases and J by 8 bases, with 26 bases between. This CDR3 region has 16 residues. The CDR3 loop is CARNWPRRFPPRTQYF. CDR3 nucleotides: TGTGCCAGAAACTGGCCTAGACGGTTCCCACCCAGAACCCAGTACTTC.

The chain has TRBV6-1 and TRBJ2-7, with D possibly matching TRBD1 (6 bases). CDR3 length: 13 residues. Trimming pared 3 bases from V and 3 bases from J, leaving 9 bases between. Looked up from germline, CDR1 is MNHNS and CDR2 is SASEGT. The CDR3 sequence is CASSEAGDYEQYF. CDR3 sequence (DNA): TGTGCCAGCAGTGAGGCAGGGGACTACGAGCAGTACTTC.